This record looks at one T cell receptor (beta chain) sequence and its context. Produced via immunoSEQ multiplex PCR; TCRdb's table is partial and in-frame only. The sample includes around 65,000 clones, 91% of them seen just once. Germline loops: CDR1 SGHDN, CDR2 FVKESK. CDR3 length: 15 amino acids. V dropped 2 bases and J dropped 9 bases, with 17 bases sitting between them. This entry belongs to a study of OX40 agonist ivuxolimab in advanced cancers. The V call is TRBV14, the J call TRBJ2-4; tentative D call: TRBD2 (5 bases). The source was CD4+ or CD8+ T cells sorted from blood, collected in a trial of the OX40 agonist ivuxolimab. The sequence came from an adult with an advanced solid tumor such as melanoma, head and neck, liver or kidney cancer. As DNA, the CDR3 is TGTGCCAGCAGCCAATCGGGCACTACTAGAGGCATTCAGTACTTC. Its protein product is CASSQSGTTRGIQYF.